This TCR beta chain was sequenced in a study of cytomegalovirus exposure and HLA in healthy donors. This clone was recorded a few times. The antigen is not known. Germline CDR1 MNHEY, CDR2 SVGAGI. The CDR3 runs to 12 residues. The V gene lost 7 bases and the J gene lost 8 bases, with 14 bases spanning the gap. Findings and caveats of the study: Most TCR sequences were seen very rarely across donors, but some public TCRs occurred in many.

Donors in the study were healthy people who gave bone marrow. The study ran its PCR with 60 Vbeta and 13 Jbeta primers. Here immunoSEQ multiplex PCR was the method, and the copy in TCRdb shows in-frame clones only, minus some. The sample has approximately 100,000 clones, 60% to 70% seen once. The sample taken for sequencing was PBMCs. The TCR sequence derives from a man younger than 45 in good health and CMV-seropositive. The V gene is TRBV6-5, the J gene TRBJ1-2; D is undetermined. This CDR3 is CASTPDFGGYTF. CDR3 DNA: TGTGCCAGCACACCGGACTTCGGGGGCTACACCTTC.